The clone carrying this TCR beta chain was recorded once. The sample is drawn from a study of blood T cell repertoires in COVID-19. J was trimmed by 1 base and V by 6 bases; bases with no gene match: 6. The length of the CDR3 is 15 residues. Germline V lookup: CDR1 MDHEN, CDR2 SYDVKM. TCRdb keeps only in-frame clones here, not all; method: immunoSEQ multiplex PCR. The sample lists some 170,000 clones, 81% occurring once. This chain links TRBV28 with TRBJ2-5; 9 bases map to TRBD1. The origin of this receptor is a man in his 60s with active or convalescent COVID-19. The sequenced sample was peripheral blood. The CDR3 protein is CASRGQGAFQETQYF. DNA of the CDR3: TGTGCCAGCAGGGGACAGGGAGCTTTCCAAGAGACCCAGTACTTC.